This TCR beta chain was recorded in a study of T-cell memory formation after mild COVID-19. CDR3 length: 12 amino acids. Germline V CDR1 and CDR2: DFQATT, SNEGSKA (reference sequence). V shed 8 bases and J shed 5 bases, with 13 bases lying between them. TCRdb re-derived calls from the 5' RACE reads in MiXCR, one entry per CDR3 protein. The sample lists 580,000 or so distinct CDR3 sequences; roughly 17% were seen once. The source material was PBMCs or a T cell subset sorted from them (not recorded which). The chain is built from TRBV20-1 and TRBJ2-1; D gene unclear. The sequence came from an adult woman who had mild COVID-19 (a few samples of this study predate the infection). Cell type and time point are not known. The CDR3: CSRKHGHNEQFF. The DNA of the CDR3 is TGCAGTCGAAAGCACGGGCACAATGAGCAGTTCTTC.